The clone carrying this T cell receptor (beta chain) was picked up many times. The antigen is undetermined. These data are taken from a study of identical twins' blood T cells. Findings and caveats of the study: V gene usage reportedly matched far better within twin pairs than unrelated donors.

TCRdb reprocessed the 5' RACE reads via MiXCR and lists one record per CDR3 protein. Found here are around 380,000 distinct CDR3 sequences, about 28% of them singletons; the top ten hold 5.5% to 7%. The CDR3 extends over 13 amino acids. V was clipped by 4 bases and J by 2 bases, with 11 bases between them. CDR1 SQVTM and CDR2 ANQGSEA come from the germline V gene. Sequencing was performed on PBMCs. V and J are TRBV29-1 and TRBJ1-1; D remains ambiguous. The TCR originated in a woman aged 18 to 49 in good health. Here the CDR3 DNA reads TGCAGCGTTGCGGAAGGGCCCAACACTGAAGCTTTCTTT. This encodes CSVAEGPNTEAFF.